This T cell receptor beta chain stems from a study of cytomegalovirus exposure and HLA in healthy donors. Across the study: Falling in the Caucasian-associated ancestry cluster were 81% of 300 to 500 genotyped donors.

Regarding the study as a whole: Later analysis associated a missense DCLRE1C variant with TCR beta V- and J-gene trimming. Segments of the TCR beta V type were, in most cases, productive about 90% or about 30% of the time in an earlier analysis.

Primers included in the PCR were 60 Vbeta and 13 Jbeta primers. Some clones are missing from TCRdb's copy, which holds only in-frame ones; the method was immunoSEQ multiplex PCR. The data show some 220,000 clones, about 80% seen once. In regard to this clone: Its target is unknown.

Donors consisted of healthy bone marrow donors. Sequenced: PBMCs. The sequence came from a woman aged 35 to 49 in good health and CMV-seronegative.

For the CDR3, the DNA is TGTGCCAGCAGCTTTGGGCTAGCGGGTTACGAGCAGTACTTC. This gives the protein CASSFGLAGYEQYF. V gene TRBV7-2 combines with J gene TRBJ2-7; 8 bases fit TRBD2. J lost 4 bases, V lost 3 bases, and 5 bases had no gene match. The CDR3 sequence is 14 residues long. Germline values: CDR1 SGHTA, CDR2 FQGNSA.